This record concerns one T cell receptor (beta chain) sequence. This clonotype turned up a few times. Its recognized antigen is unknown. Qualities for individual bases were not recorded, and no much larger clone is one base off. The CDR3 numbers 16 residues from cysteine through phenylalanine. Only CDR3 DNA is held: 48 bases, read in frame from base 1. CDR1 and CDR2 are read off the germline V gene as MNHNS and SASEGT. Compared with germline, V lacks 6 bases and J lacks 6 bases; bases without a gene match: 12. This sample is drawn from a study of vaccination and CD4 T cells after COVID-19 (dated by TCRdb to between 2022 and 2023). Broadly, across the study: Convalescent patients had a positive SARS-CoV-2 result on nasal swab PCR, and of these patients, under ten had mild disease and one had severe disease. Post-COVID blood samples were collected from convalescent patients a median of around 100 days after diagnosis, with a range of about 35 to 180 days. In control cultures, a CEFX viral epitope pool was used as positive control, an HIV-1 Nef peptide pool was used as negative control, or no peptide was added. Post-vaccine blood samples were obtained a median of around 74 days after the second vaccine dose, with a range of roughly 13 to 250 days. The cultures were stimulated with overlapping spike peptide pools from SARS-CoV-2 and from the common cold coronaviruses HCoV-NL63, HCoV-OC43 and HCoV-229E. In the convalescent cohort there were six males and four females, among whom were two Hispanic individuals, seven Caucasians, two Asians and one multiracial person. In some eleven COVID-19 convalescent patients and a few infection-naive healthy vaccine recipients, researchers compared the spike-specific CD4+ TCR repertoire from before mRNA vaccination with the repertoire from after. Each participant got two doses of either the Pfizer-BioNTech BNT162b2 vaccine (n=8) or the Moderna mRNA-1273 vaccine (n=2).

The treatment or condition label here, explained by the study, means: approximately nine-day PBMC culture with coronavirus spike peptide pools or control peptides (ViraFEST assay). The ViraFEST assay was used in the study, in which antigen-specific T cells were expanded with peptide pools and expanded clonotypes were subsequently identified by TCR sequencing. The convalescent patients' positive SARS-CoV-2 PCR tests were from March to December 2020, which was before the Alpha, Beta and Delta variants emerged in the United States. Each well held some 2 million PBMCs cultured with 9 to 10 ug/ml peptide pools in IMDM containing around 5% human AB serum and approximately 10 IU/ml IL-2. Half of the culture medium was replaced with fresh IL-2-containing medium on days 3 and 7. After around 11 days of culture, CD4+ T cells were isolated by negative selection using the EasySep CD4+ T cell isolation kit. Ficoll-Paque Plus gradient centrifugation was used to isolate PBMCs from whole blood, and the isolated PBMCs were then either used fresh or cryopreserved at -140C. Each culture condition was generally run in triplicate wells.

Findings and caveats that apply to the study as a whole: The study included relatively few convalescent patients and did not analyze early timepoints after natural infection. In convalescent patients, a median about 86% of post-vaccine SARS-CoV-2-reactive clones were detected only after vaccination, suggesting vaccine-specific priming. Nearly all vaccine-specific clones in convalescent patients (304 of 307) were mono-reactive for SARS-CoV-2 spike rather than cross-reactive with common cold coronaviruses. The median number of SARS-CoV-2-reactive clonotypes rose from approximately 20 after infection to a few dozen after vaccination, but the change was not significant.

Library preparation employed PCR. At the Johns Hopkins FTIC core, DNA from the cultured CD4+ T cells underwent TCR sequencing with the Oncomine TCR Beta short-read assay. Genomic DNA was extracted from the cultured CD4+ T cells with the QIAamp micro DNA kit. Oncomine TCR Beta libraries from cultured CD4+ T cells were pooled using unique dual indexes and sequenced on an Illumina iSeq 100. For the original study's pipeline: Non-productive sequences were filtered out, and CDR3s that did not start with C, did not end with F or W, or were shorter than 7 amino acids were discarded. Antigen-specific clonotypes were identified using the MANAFEST web application through comparison of peptide-stimulated wells with reference and other culture wells. For a clone to be called positive, the clone needed an FDR below 0.05, an odds ratio above 5, and a productive frequency above 0.1% in at least two of three replicate wells. Clonotypes that were significantly expanded in both SARS-CoV-2 spike wells and at least one common cold coronavirus spike condition were defined as cross-reactive. Levenshtein distances (stringdist) and unrooted phylogenetic trees (ape) in R version 3.6.1 were used to assess CDR3 homology. TCRdb ran its own pipeline on the public reads, namely fastp trimming at Q25 and MiXCR clone calling, and kept in-frame beta chains. Rows are combined by CDR3 protein, so each entry shows the most common genes and DNA. TCRdb's processing, not the study's, gives the V and J calls here. In this sample the table shows roughly 14,000 distinct CDR3 sequences, 43% of which occur a single time. The ten biggest clones cover around 8.1% of the sample.

This clonotype originated in a human donor who had recovered from COVID-19. Rearrangement joined TRBV6-1 to TRBJ2-7, and TRBD1 aligns with 12 junction nucleotides. The specimen sequenced was CD4+ T cells from blood, cultured in vitro. Here is the DNA: TGTGCCAGCAGCCTAAAGAAGGGACAGGGGGCTGGCGAGCAGTACTTC. Its amino acids are CASSLKKGQGAGEQYF.